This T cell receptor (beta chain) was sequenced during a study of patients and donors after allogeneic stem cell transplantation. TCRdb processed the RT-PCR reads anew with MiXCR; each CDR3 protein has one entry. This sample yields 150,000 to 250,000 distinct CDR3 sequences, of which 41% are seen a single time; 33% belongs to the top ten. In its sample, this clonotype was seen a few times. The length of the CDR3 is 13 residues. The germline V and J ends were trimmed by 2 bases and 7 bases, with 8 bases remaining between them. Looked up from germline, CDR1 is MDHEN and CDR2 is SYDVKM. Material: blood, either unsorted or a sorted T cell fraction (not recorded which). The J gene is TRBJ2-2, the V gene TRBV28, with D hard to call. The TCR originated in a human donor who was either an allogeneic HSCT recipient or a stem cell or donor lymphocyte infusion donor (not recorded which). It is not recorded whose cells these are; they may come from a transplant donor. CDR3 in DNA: TGTGCCAGCAGTTTAAACTCGGTCGGGGAGCTGTTTTTT. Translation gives CASSLNSVGELFF.